A selection of T cell receptor beta chains follows, all from one sample in a study of T cell changes during pregnancy in multiple sclerosis. Assay: immunoSEQ multiplex PCR; the TCRdb copy retains only in-frame clones and omits some. The table shows about 47,000 clones, with 80% to 90% occurring only once. This specimen consisted of CD8+ T cells from peripheral blood mononuclear cells, obtained in the second trimester of pregnancy. The origin of the receptors is a female donor with multiple sclerosis, enrolled in a pregnancy study. Both conserved end residues are part of each CDR3. D genes are given only for firm matches. Some rows mark clone size as missing; the rest say once, few, many or name a class of expanded clone.

>TRBV5-6|once|.|TRBJ2-7
CASSPGEFSYEQYF
TGTGCCAGCAGCCCGGGAGAGTTCTCCTACGAGCAGTACTTC
>TRBV28|.|TRBD1|TRBJ2-1
CASSLGVGTGQYNEQFF
TGTGCCAGCAGTTTGGGGGTCGGGACAGGTCAATACAATGAGCAGTTCTTC
>TRBV19|medium-sized|TRBD2|TRBJ2-7
CASSIISGGIYEQYF
TGTGCCAGTAGTATTATAAGCGGGGGGATCTACGAGCAGTACTTC
>TRBV29-1|.|.|TRBJ2-7
CSVRGGLPAYEQYF
TGCAGCGTGAGGGGAGGCCTACCCGCCTACGAGCAGTACTTC
>TRBV15|once|.|TRBJ1-1
CATSRQNTEAFF
TGTGCCACCAGCAGACAGAACACTGAAGCTTTCTTT
>TRBV29-1|.|TRBD1|TRBJ2-7
CSVEDGGTGSYEQYF
TGCAGCGTTGAAGATGGGGGGACAGGGAGCTACGAGCAGTACTTC
>TRBV5-4|.|.|TRBJ1-4
CATQDGGEKLFF
TGTGCCACGCAGGACGGGGGGGAAAAACTGTTTTTT
>TRBV7-9|.|.|TRBJ1-1
CASSLESGENTEAFF
TGTGCCAGCAGCTTAGAGTCAGGGGAGAACACTGAAGCTTTCTTT
>TRBV4-1|.|TRBD2|TRBJ2-1
CASSQGPGEGAYNEQFF
TGCGCCAGCAGCCAAGGCCCCGGGGAGGGCGCATACAATGAGCAGTTCTTC
>TRBV18|.|.|TRBJ1-5
CASSPSGMDQPQHF
TGTGCCAGCTCACCTTCAGGGATGGATCAGCCCCAGCATTTT
>TRBV4-1|.|.|TRBJ2-7
CASSQVLGARYEQYF
TGCGCCAGCAGCCAAGTTCTGGGGGCGAGATACGAGCAGTACTTC
>TRBV7-6|.|.|TRBJ2-2
CASSLDTGFNAGELFF
TGTGCCAGCAGCTTAGATACAGGGTTTAACGCCGGGGAGCTGTTTTTT
>TRBV21-1|.|.|TRBJ1-3
CASSIPGSFSGNTIYF
TGTGCCAGCAGCATCCCGGGTTCCTTCTCTGGAAACACCATATATTTT
>TRBV7-9|.|TRBD2|TRBJ2-2
CASSPYVGLALGELFF
TGTGCCAGCAGCCCATACGTGGGACTAGCCCTAGGGGAGCTGTTTTTT
>TRBV7-9|.|TRBD1|TRBJ1-2
CASRGQGHGYTF
TGTGCCAGCAGGGGACAGGGCCATGGCTACACCTTC
>TRBV19|.|TRBD2|TRBJ2-1
CASSIEVQRGFGEQFF
TGTGCCAGTAGTATAGAAGTACAGCGGGGGTTCGGGGAGCAGTTCTTC